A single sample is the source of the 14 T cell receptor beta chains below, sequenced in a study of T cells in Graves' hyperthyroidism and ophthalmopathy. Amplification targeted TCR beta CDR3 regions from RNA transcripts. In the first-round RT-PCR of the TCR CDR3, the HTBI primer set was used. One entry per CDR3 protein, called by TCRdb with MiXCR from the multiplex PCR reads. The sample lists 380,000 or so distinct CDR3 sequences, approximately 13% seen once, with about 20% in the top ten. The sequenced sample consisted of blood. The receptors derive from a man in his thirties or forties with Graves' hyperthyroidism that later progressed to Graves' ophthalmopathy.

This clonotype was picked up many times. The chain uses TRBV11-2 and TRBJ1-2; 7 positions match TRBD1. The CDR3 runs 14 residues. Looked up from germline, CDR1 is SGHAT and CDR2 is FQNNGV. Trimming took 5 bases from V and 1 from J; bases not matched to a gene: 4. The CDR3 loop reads CASSGRDSNYGYTF. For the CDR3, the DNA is TGTGCCAGCAGCGGCCGGGACAGTAACTATGGCTACACCTTC.

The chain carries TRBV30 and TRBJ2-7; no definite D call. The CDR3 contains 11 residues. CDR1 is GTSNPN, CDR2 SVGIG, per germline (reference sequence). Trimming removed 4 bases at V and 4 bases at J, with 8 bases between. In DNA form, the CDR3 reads TGTGCCTGGACTGATGTTTACGAGCAGTACTTC. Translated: CAWTDVYEQYF.

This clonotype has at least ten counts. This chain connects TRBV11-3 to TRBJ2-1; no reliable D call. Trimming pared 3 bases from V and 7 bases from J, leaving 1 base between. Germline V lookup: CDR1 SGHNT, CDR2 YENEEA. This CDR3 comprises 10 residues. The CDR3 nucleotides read TGTGCCAGCAGCTTGAATGAGCAGTTCTTC. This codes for CASSLNEQFF.

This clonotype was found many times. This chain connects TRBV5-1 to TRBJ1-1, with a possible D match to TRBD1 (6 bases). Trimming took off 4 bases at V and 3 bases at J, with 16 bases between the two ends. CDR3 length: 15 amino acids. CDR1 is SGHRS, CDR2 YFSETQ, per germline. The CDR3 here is CASSPGGARYTEAFF. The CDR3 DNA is TGCGCCAGCAGCCCCGGGGGGGCGCGGTACACTGAAGCTTTCTTT.

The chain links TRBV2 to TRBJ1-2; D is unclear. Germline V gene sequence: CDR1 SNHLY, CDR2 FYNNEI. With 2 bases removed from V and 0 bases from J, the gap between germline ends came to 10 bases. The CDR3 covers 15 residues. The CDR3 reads CASSERFETNYGYTF. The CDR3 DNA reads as TGTGCCAGCAGTGAAAGGTTTGAAACTAACTATGGCTACACCTTC. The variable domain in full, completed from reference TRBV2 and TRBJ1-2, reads EPEVTQTPSHQVTQMGQEVILRCVPISNHLYFYWYRQILGQKVEFLVSFYNNEISEKSEIFDDQFSVERPDGSNFTLKIRSTKLEDSAMYFCASSERFETNYGYTFGSGTRLTVV.

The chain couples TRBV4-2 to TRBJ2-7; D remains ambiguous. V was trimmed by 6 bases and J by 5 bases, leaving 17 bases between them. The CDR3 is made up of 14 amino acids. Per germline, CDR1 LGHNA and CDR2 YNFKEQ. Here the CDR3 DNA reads TGTGCCAGCAGTTTATTCGGCGGTTCCCACGAGCAGTACTTC. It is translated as CASSLFGGSHEQYF.

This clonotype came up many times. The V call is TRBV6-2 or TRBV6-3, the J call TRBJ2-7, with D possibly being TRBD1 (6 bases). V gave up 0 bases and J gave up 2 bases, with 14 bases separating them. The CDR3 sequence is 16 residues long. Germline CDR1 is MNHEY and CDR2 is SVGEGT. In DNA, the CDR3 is TGTGCCAGCAGTTACTCGAGGGGTCACAGGGCCTACGAGCAGTACTTC. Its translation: CASSYSRGHRAYEQYF.

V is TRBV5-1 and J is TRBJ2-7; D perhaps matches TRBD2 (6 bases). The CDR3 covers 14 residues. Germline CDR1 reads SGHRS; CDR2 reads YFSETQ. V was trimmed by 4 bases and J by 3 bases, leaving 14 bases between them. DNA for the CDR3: TGCGCCAGCAGCCCCCCGGGGGAAAACTACGAGCAGTACTTC. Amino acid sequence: CASSPPGENYEQYF.

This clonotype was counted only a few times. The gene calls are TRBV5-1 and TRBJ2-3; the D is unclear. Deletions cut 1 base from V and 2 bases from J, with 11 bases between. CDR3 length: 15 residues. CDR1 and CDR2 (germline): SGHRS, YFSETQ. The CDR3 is CASSLMDGFTDTQYF. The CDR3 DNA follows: TGCGCCAGCAGCTTGATGGACGGGTTCACAGATACGCAGTATTTT.

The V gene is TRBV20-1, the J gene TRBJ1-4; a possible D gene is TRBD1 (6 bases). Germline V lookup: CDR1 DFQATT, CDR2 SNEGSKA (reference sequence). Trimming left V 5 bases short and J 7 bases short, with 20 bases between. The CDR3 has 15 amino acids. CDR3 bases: TGCAGTGCTGGGCCAGGATCAGGGGTTCGTGAAAAACTGTTTTTT. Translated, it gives CSAGPGSGVREKLFF.

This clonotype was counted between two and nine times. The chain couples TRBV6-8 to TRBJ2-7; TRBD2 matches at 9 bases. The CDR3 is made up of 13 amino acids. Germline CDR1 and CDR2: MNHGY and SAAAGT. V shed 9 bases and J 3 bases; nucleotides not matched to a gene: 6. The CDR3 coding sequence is TGTGCCAGACCAGGGACTAGCAGCTACGAGCAGTACTTC. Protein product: CARPGTSSYEQYF.

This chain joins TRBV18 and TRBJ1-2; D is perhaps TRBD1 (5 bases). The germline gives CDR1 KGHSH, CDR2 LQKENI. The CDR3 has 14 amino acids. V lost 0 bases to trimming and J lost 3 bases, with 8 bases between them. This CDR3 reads CASSPPLGDYGYTF. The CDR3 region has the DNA TGTGCCAGCTCACCACCGCTGGGGGACTATGGCTACACCTTC.

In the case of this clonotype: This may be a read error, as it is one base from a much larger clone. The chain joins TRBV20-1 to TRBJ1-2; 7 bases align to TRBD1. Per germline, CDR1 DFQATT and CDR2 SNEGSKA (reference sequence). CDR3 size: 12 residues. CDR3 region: CNAEQGRGGYTF. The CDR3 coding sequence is TGCAATGCTGAACAGGGGCGGGGTGGCTACACCTTC.

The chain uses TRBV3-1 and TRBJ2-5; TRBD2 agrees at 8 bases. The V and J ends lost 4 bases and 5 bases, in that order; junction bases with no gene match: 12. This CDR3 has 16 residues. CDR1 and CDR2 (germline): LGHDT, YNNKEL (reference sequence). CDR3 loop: CASSPGGGPAGETQYF. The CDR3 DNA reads TGTGCCAGCAGCCCGGGGGGGGGTCCTGCCGGGGAGACCCAGTACTTC.